This TCR beta chain was captured by sequencing in a study of identical twins. The CDR3 is made up of 14 amino acids. The ends lost 5 bases at V and 9 bases at J; junction bases unmatched: 6. Germline lookup yields CDR1 ENHRY and CDR2 SYGVKD. Via MiXCR, TCRdb re-called the 5' RACE reads, giving one row per CDR3 protein. The table records approximately 410,000 distinct CDR3 sequences, 15% to 20% of them present only once. The chain couples TRBV10-3 to TRBJ2-1; 11 bases agree with TRBD2. The source is a man aged 50 to 60 in good health. The sample consisted of naive T cells sorted from blood. DNA for the CDR3: TGTGCCATCAGTACTAGCGGGGGAAGCGGTGAGCAGTTCTTC. Amino acid sequence: CAISTSGGSGEQFF.